The sequence of this T cell receptor beta chain was determined in a study of blood T cell repertoires in COVID-19. Study-wide context: T cells, B-cell-depleted T cells, or PBMCs supplied cDNA or gDNA.

CDR1 and CDR2 from the germline V gene are SEHNR and FQNEAQ (reference sequence). With 1 base removed from V and 3 bases from J, the gap between germline ends came to 9 bases. The CDR3 is made up of 14 amino acids. Method: immunoSEQ multiplex PCR; TCRdb's copy keeps in-frame clones and lacks some. The table includes some 350,000 clones, around 87% detected once. The study drew participants aged about 18 to 89 years from some 23 US areas. Cohort 3 donors were reported recovered after two negative PCRs, clearance, or symptom resolution. The clonotype originates from a woman under 40 who had recovered from COVID-19. V is TRBV7-9 and J is TRBJ1-2; D may be TRBD1 (6 bases). Sequencing used PBMCs or T cells enriched from blood (not recorded which). The chain's CDR3 is CASSLGDTYYGYTF. The CDR3, as DNA: TGTGCCAGCAGCTTAGGGGACACATACTATGGCTACACCTTC.